This T cell receptor beta chain was recorded in a study of cytomegalovirus exposure and HLA in healthy donors. The germline V gene encodes CDR1 LGHNA and CDR2 YSLEER. The CDR3 runs 15 residues. Between the trimmed V and J ends, which lost 1 base and 4 bases, there was a span of 12 bases. PCR was performed using 60 Vbeta and 13 Jbeta primers. Clones were read by immunoSEQ multiplex PCR, and TCRdb kept only the in-frame ones, dropping some. Of about 190,000 clones listed, approximately 85% were seen once; the top ten hold around 1.9%. The origin of this receptor is a man between 18 and 29 years old in good health and CMV-seronegative. This rearrangement joins TRBV4-3 to TRBJ2-3; D might be TRBD2 (7 bases). Sequencing was carried out using PBMCs. The CDR3 DNA is TGCGCCAGCAGCCAAGGGGGGGGGCGATCAGATACGCAGTATTTT. The encoded protein is CASSQGGGRSDTQYF.